The clone carrying this T cell receptor beta chain showed up just once. Its antigen is not identified. The sample is drawn from a study of post-analysis software for immune sequencing data. Unique molecular identifiers were present in the TCR beta cDNA libraries. When roughly 1 to 10 million T cells were used, they gave approximately 450,000 cDNA molecules. TCRdb used MiXCR to reprocess the PCR reads, holding one entry per CDR3 protein. Of about 770,000 distinct CDR3 sequences listed, around 46% are singletons. General observations from the study: When patients were compared with controls, roughly five TRBV segments were more frequent, TRBV5-6, TRBV5-1 and TRBV20-1 among them. In multiple sclerosis, normalized Chao1 diversity was significantly below that of controls. F measure clustering grouped samples strongly by preparation batch.

The CDR3 contains 15 residues. The germline V gene has CDR1 SGDLS and CDR2 YYNGEE. With 0 bases removed from V and 12 bases from J, the gap between germline ends came to 21 bases. The chain combines TRBV9 with TRBJ1-2; maybe TRBD1 (5 bases). The clonotype originates from a girl between 10 and 17 years old with multiple sclerosis. The sample comprised blood. CDR3 in amino acids: CASSVAPGRDLRDTF. The CDR3, as DNA: TGTGCCAGCAGCGTAGCTCCCGGCAGGGATTTGAGGGACACCTTC.